This is a list of T cell receptor beta chains from one sample in a study of regulatory T cells in long-lasting Graves disease. TCRdb reprocessed the multiplex PCR reads via MiXCR and lists one record per CDR3 protein. Altogether fewer than 350,000 distinct CDR3 sequences are present, about a sixth being singletons, with the ten largest covering about two fifths. The sequencing here drew on peripheral blood mononuclear cells (PBMCs), taken at new diagnosis, from a patient treated with antithyroid drugs. Source of these receptors: a female donor with Graves disease. CDR3s include the opening cysteine and the closing phenylalanine or tryptophan. A D gene is named only where the DNA matches it firmly. Clone size is shown for a subset of rows, as once, few, many or a class of expanded clone.

D gene: -
J gene: TRBJ1-6
clone size: -
V gene: TRBV28
CDR3 DNA: TGTGCCAGCAGTCGTCCCATTGGGAATTCACCCCTCCACTTT
CDR3 protein: CASSRPIGNSPLHF

D gene: TRBD2
J gene: TRBJ2-5
clone size: -
V gene: TRBV2
CDR3 DNA: TGTGCCAGCACTCGACTAGCGGTTCAAGAGACCCAGTACTTC
CDR3 protein: CASTRLAVQETQYF

D gene: -
J gene: TRBJ2-2
clone size: -
V gene: TRBV6-2/TRBV6-3
CDR3 DNA: TGTGCCAGCAGTGGTTATTTCCAGGATTTAAGCGGGGAGCTGTTTTTT
CDR3 protein: CASSGYFQDLSGELFF

D gene: -
J gene: TRBJ2-7
clone size: once
V gene: TRBV28
CDR3 DNA: TGTGCCAGCAGCCAGTGGGGCGGGACCTACGAGCAGTACTTC
CDR3 protein: CASSQWGGTYEQYF

D gene: TRBD1
J gene: TRBJ2-7
clone size: many
V gene: TRBV29-1
CDR3 DNA: TGCAGCGTAGCAGGGGGCTACGAGCAGTACTTC
CDR3 protein: CSVAGGYEQYF

D gene: TRBD2
J gene: TRBJ2-7
clone size: many
V gene: TRBV11-3
CDR3 DNA: TGTGCCAGCAGCTCTCGGACTAGCGGGAGCTCGGGGCAGTACTTC
CDR3 protein: CASSSRTSGSSGQYF

D gene: TRBD1
J gene: TRBJ2-5
clone size: many
V gene: TRBV12-3/TRBV12-4
CDR3 DNA: TGTGCCAGCACCGTGACAGGGTCCCCCATGGAGACCCAGTACTTC
CDR3 protein: CASTVTGSPMETQYF

D gene: TRBD1
J gene: TRBJ1-2
clone size: -
V gene: TRBV15
CDR3 DNA: TGTGCCACCAGCAGACAAGGACAGGGTTACGGCTACACCTTC
CDR3 protein: CATSRQGQGYGYTF

D gene: -
J gene: TRBJ2-2
clone size: many
V gene: TRBV20-1
CDR3 DNA: TGCAGCTTGCCTGGGAGGAACACCGGGGAGCTGTTTTTT
CDR3 protein: CSLPGRNTGELFF

D gene: TRBD2
J gene: TRBJ2-4
clone size: -
V gene: TRBV6-5
CDR3 DNA: TGTGCCAGCAGTTACTCCTGGCGGGAGAACTCCAAAAACATTCAGTGCTTC
CDR3 protein: CASSYSWRENSKNIQCF

D gene: TRBD2
J gene: TRBJ2-7
clone size: few
V gene: TRBV11-2
CDR3 DNA: TGTGCCAGCAGACGACTAGCGGGGCGCTACGAGCAGTACTTC
CDR3 protein: CASRRLAGRYEQYF

D gene: TRBD1
J gene: TRBJ2-5
clone size: many
V gene: TRBV27
CDR3 DNA: TGTGCCAGCAGTCCGACAGGGTGGGGTCAAGAGACCCAGTACTTC
CDR3 protein: CASSPTGWGQETQYF

D gene: -
J gene: TRBJ1-2
clone size: many
V gene: TRBV30
CDR3 DNA: TGTGCCTGGAGTTTTGGGGAGTGGGATGGCTACACCTTC
CDR3 protein: CAWSFGEWDGYTF

D gene: -
J gene: TRBJ2-7
clone size: many
V gene: TRBV5-1
CDR3 DNA: TGCGCCAGCAGCTTCGGGGTTTCCCTCGAGCAGTACTTC
CDR3 protein: CASSFGVSLEQYF

D gene: -
J gene: TRBJ1-6
clone size: many
V gene: TRBV7-2
CDR3 DNA: TGTGCCAGCAGCTCGACACAGGGACGTAATTCACCCCTCCACTTT
CDR3 protein: CASSSTQGRNSPLHF

D gene: -
J gene: TRBJ2-1
clone size: many
V gene: TRBV5-6
CDR3 DNA: TGTGCCAGCAGCTCTTTCTTTGACAATGAGCAGTTCTTC
CDR3 protein: CASSSFFDNEQFF

D gene: TRBD1
J gene: TRBJ2-7
clone size: -
V gene: TRBV27
CDR3 DNA: TGTGCCAGCAGTCCATGGACAGGAAGCATAGACTACGAGCAGTACTTC
CDR3 protein: CASSPWTGSIDYEQYF

D gene: -
J gene: TRBJ2-3
clone size: many
V gene: TRBV12-3/TRBV12-4
CDR3 DNA: TGTGCCAGCAGTTTCCGAGCGGGAGATACGCAGTATTTT
CDR3 protein: CASSFRAGDTQYF

D gene: TRBD2
J gene: TRBJ2-3
clone size: many
V gene: TRBV20-1
CDR3 DNA: TGCAGTGCTAGTATGCGGGAGCGCACAGATACGCAGTATTTT
CDR3 protein: CSASMRERTDTQYF

D gene: -
J gene: TRBJ2-7
clone size: many
V gene: TRBV2
CDR3 DNA: TGTGCCAGCAGTGAGGGACCCGCCGGCTCCTACGAGCAGTACTTC
CDR3 protein: CASSEGPAGSYEQYF

D gene: -
J gene: TRBJ1-3
clone size: many
V gene: TRBV20-1
CDR3 DNA: TGCAGTGCTAGAGTAGTGATCGAAAGCTCTGGAAACACCATATATTTT
CDR3 protein: CSARVVIESSGNTIYF

D gene: TRBD2
J gene: TRBJ2-7
clone size: -
V gene: TRBV12-3/TRBV12-4
CDR3 DNA: TGTGCCAGCAGTTCACTAGCGGGGCGGGCCTACGAGCAGTACTTC
CDR3 protein: CASSSLAGRAYEQYF

D gene: -
J gene: TRBJ2-7
clone size: many
V gene: TRBV28
CDR3 DNA: TGTGCCAGCAGTTTTCCCCGAGGCGCTATCTACGAGCAGTACTTC
CDR3 protein: CASSFPRGAIYEQYF

D gene: TRBD1
J gene: TRBJ2-5
clone size: few
V gene: TRBV12-3/TRBV12-4
CDR3 DNA: TGTGCCAGCGGGCCCGGACAGGGTCGAGAGACCCAGTACTTC
CDR3 protein: CASGPGQGRETQYF

D gene: TRBD1
J gene: TRBJ1-1
clone size: many
V gene: TRBV3-1
CDR3 DNA: TGTGCCAGTAAATCCGGACAGGGATACTTCGAAGCTTTCTTT
CDR3 protein: CASKSGQGYFEAFF

D gene: TRBD1
J gene: TRBJ2-1
clone size: -
V gene: TRBV7-2
CDR3 DNA: TGTGCCAGCAGCCTCCGAGGGGACAGGGGGCGGAATGAGCAGTTCTTC
CDR3 protein: CASSLRGDRGRNEQFF

D gene: -
J gene: TRBJ2-7
clone size: many
V gene: TRBV11-1
CDR3 DNA: TGTGCCAGCAGCCGACAGGGAGGGACCTACGAGCAGTACTTC
CDR3 protein: CASSRQGGTYEQYF

D gene: -
J gene: TRBJ1-2
clone size: -
V gene: TRBV28
CDR3 DNA: TGTGCCAGCAGTTTAGTGGCAGTTGATGGCTACACCTTC
CDR3 protein: CASSLVAVDGYTF

D gene: TRBD1
J gene: TRBJ2-1
clone size: many
V gene: TRBV9
CDR3 DNA: TGTGCCAGCAGTCGTCCCGGGACAGAATACAATGAGCAGTTCTTC
CDR3 protein: CASSRPGTEYNEQFF

D gene: -
J gene: TRBJ1-1
clone size: -
V gene: TRBV25-1
CDR3 DNA: TGTGCCAGCAACCATGGCGGGGGCGAGAACACTGAAGCTTTCTTT
CDR3 protein: CASNHGGGENTEAFF

D gene: TRBD1
J gene: TRBJ2-7
clone size: -
V gene: TRBV5-1
CDR3 DNA: TGCGCCAGCAGCTTGACAGGGGATGGCTACGAGCAGTGCTTC
CDR3 protein: CASSLTGDGYEQCF

D gene: -
J gene: TRBJ1-2
clone size: many
V gene: TRBV20-1
CDR3 DNA: TGCAGTGCTAGACCGTCCGGGGGTTACTATGGCTACACCTTC
CDR3 protein: CSARPSGGYYGYTF

D gene: TRBD2
J gene: TRBJ2-5
clone size: few
V gene: TRBV13
CDR3 DNA: TGTGCCAGCAGCAAAGGGGGACTAGCGGGAGGTTTCCAAGAGACCCAGTACTTC
CDR3 protein: CASSKGGLAGGFQETQYF

D gene: -
J gene: TRBJ2-1
clone size: many
V gene: TRBV5-4
CDR3 DNA: TGTGCCAGCAGCTTGGATTCCACCTCCCACAATGAGCAGTTCTTC
CDR3 protein: CASSLDSTSHNEQFF

D gene: -
J gene: TRBJ1-2
clone size: many
V gene: TRBV28
CDR3 DNA: TGTGCCAGCAGCCCCCCCAGGGTTCGTGCCCCCTATTATGGCTACACCTTC
CDR3 protein: CASSPPRVRAPYYGYTF

D gene: -
J gene: TRBJ1-1
clone size: many
V gene: TRBV12-3/TRBV12-4
CDR3 DNA: TGTGCCAGCAGTTTAGTAAAACAGAAAATCACTGAAGCTTTCTTT
CDR3 protein: CASSLVKQKITEAFF

D gene: TRBD2
J gene: TRBJ2-3
clone size: many
V gene: TRBV3-1
CDR3 DNA: TGTGCCAGCAGCCAAGATAGGAGGGCGGGAGCGAATTCGCCAGATACGCAGTATTTT
CDR3 protein: CASSQDRRAGANSPDTQYF

D gene: TRBD1
J gene: TRBJ2-7
clone size: -
V gene: TRBV12-5
CDR3 DNA: TGTGCTAGTGGGCCGGGACAGTCCTACGAGCAGTACTTC
CDR3 protein: CASGPGQSYEQYF

D gene: -
J gene: TRBJ1-2
clone size: few
V gene: TRBV19
CDR3 DNA: TGTGCCAGTAGTATCCCCTTCAAACAGGGTAACTATGGCTACACCTTC
CDR3 protein: CASSIPFKQGNYGYTF

D gene: -
J gene: TRBJ2-7
clone size: many
V gene: TRBV4-1
CDR3 DNA: TGCGCCAGCAGCCAAGATTTCAGCGGGACAATCTCCTACGAGCAGTACTTC
CDR3 protein: CASSQDFSGTISYEQYF

D gene: -
J gene: TRBJ2-1
clone size: -
V gene: TRBV6-2/TRBV6-3
CDR3 DNA: TGTGCCGGCAGAAAACGTACGAATGAGCAGTTCTTC
CDR3 protein: CAGRKRTNEQFF

D gene: -
J gene: TRBJ2-3
clone size: many
V gene: TRBV12-3/TRBV12-4
CDR3 DNA: TGTGCCAGCAGTTTTGCGACCGGGGATACGCAGTATTTT
CDR3 protein: CASSFATGDTQYF

D gene: TRBD2
J gene: TRBJ2-1
clone size: -
V gene: TRBV28
CDR3 DNA: TGTGCCAGCAGTTTAGATCCCCTAGCGGGGGGCAATGAGCAGTTCTTC
CDR3 protein: CASSLDPLAGGNEQFF

D gene: -
J gene: TRBJ2-2
clone size: many
V gene: TRBV6-5
CDR3 DNA: TGTGCCAGCAGTTACCCGGGGACTTTCTCGCCTTTGAACACCGGGGAGCTGTTTTTT
CDR3 protein: CASSYPGTFSPLNTGELFF

D gene: -
J gene: TRBJ2-1
clone size: few
V gene: TRBV2
CDR3 DNA: TGTGCCAGCAGTCTACAGGGAGGGAATGAGCAGTTCTTC
CDR3 protein: CASSLQGGNEQFF

D gene: -
J gene: TRBJ1-1
clone size: many
V gene: TRBV20-1
CDR3 DNA: TGCAGTGCCACGGGCTTCAGGAACACTGAAGCTTTCTTT
CDR3 protein: CSATGFRNTEAFF

D gene: -
J gene: TRBJ1-2
clone size: many
V gene: TRBV19
CDR3 DNA: TGTGCCAGTAGTATAGGGCCAGAGGGCTATGGCTACACCTTC
CDR3 protein: CASSIGPEGYGYTF

D gene: -
J gene: TRBJ2-3
clone size: many
V gene: TRBV6-4
CDR3 DNA: TGTGCCAGCAGTGACTCCTCCGCCACAGATACGCAGTATTTT
CDR3 protein: CASSDSSATDTQYF

D gene: TRBD2
J gene: TRBJ2-1
clone size: many
V gene: TRBV11-2
CDR3 DNA: TGTGCCAGCAGCCCGGTAGGACTAGCGGGAAGAACCTACAATGAGCAGTTCTTC
CDR3 protein: CASSPVGLAGRTYNEQFF

D gene: TRBD1
J gene: TRBJ2-2
clone size: many
V gene: TRBV24-1
CDR3 DNA: TGTGCCACCAGTGATTTGCCGGGACAGGGGGGCGGGGAGCTGTTTTTT
CDR3 protein: CATSDLPGQGGGELFF

D gene: TRBD1
J gene: TRBJ2-7
clone size: many
V gene: TRBV20-1
CDR3 DNA: TGCAGTGCCCATCGACAGGGGGCGCGAGAGCAGTACTTC
CDR3 protein: CSAHRQGAREQYF

D gene: TRBD2
J gene: TRBJ2-1
clone size: -
V gene: TRBV30
CDR3 DNA: TGTGCCTGGAGTGTCATCAGCGGGGTGAATGAGCAGTTCTTC
CDR3 protein: CAWSVISGVNEQFF

D gene: -
J gene: TRBJ1-2
clone size: few
V gene: TRBV6-1
CDR3 DNA: TGTGCCAGCAGAACGCTTTTTGGGGGTGGCTACACCTTC
CDR3 protein: CASRTLFGGGYTF

D gene: -
J gene: TRBJ2-5
clone size: many
V gene: TRBV7-2
CDR3 DNA: TGTGCCAGCAGCTCGACGCCGGGGCCGAGGGAGACCCAGTACTTC
CDR3 protein: CASSSTPGPRETQYF

D gene: -
J gene: TRBJ2-6
clone size: many
V gene: TRBV28
CDR3 DNA: TGTGCCAGCCAACCCTCTGGGGCCAACGTCCTGACTTTC
CDR3 protein: CASQPSGANVLTF

D gene: -
J gene: TRBJ1-5
clone size: many
V gene: TRBV6-2/TRBV6-3
CDR3 DNA: TGTGCCAGCAGTCCCTCGTTGTGGGACAACAGGCCAAGCAATCAGCCCCAGCATTTT
CDR3 protein: CASSPSLWDNRPSNQPQHF